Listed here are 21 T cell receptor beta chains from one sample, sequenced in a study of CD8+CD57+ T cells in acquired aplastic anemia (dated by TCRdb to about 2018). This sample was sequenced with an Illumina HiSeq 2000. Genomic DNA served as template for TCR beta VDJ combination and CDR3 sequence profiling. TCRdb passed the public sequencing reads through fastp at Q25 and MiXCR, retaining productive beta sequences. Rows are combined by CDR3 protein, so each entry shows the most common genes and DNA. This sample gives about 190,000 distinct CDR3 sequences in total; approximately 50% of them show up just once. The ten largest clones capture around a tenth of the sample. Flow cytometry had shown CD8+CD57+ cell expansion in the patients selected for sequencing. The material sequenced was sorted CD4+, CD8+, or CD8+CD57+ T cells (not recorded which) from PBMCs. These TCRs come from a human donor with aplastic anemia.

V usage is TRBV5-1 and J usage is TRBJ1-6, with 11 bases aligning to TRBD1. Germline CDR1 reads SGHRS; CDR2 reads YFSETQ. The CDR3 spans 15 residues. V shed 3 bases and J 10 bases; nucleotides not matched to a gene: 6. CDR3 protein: CASSSRTGGESPLHF. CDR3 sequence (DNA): TGCGCCAGCAGCTCGCGGACAGGGGGCGAATCACCCCTCCACTTT.

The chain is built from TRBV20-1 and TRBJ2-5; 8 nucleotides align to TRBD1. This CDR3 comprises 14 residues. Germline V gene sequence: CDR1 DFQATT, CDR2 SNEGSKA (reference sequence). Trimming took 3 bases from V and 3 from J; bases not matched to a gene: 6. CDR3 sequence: CSARPGQGKETQYF. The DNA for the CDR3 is TGCAGTGCTAGGCCCGGACAGGGTAAAGAGACCCAGTACTTC.

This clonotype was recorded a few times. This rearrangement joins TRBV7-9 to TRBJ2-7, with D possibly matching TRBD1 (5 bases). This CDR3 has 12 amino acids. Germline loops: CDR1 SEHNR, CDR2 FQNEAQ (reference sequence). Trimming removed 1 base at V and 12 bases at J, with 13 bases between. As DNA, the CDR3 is TGTGCCAGCAGCTTAGAGCGCAGGGCTGCGTACTTC. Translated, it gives CASSLERRAAYF.

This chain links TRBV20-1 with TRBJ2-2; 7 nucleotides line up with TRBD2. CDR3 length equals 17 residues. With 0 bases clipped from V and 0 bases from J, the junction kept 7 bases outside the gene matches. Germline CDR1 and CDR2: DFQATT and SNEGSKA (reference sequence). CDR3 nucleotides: TGCAGTGCTAGAGATCTCGTGGGGAGGGCGAACACCGGGGAGCTGTTTTTT. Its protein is CSARDLVGRANTGELFF.

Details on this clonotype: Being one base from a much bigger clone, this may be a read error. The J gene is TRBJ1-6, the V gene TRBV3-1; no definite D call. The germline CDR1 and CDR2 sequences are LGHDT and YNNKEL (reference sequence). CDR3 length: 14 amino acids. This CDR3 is CTSSQLPDNSPLHF. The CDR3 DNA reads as TGTACCAGCAGCCAATTGCCAGACAATTCACCCCTCCACTTT.

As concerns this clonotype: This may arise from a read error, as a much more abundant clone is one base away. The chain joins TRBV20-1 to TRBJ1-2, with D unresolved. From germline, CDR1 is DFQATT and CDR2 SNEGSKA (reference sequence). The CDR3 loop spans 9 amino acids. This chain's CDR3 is CSAKYGYTF. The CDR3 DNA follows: TGCAGTGCTAAATATGGCTACACCTTC.

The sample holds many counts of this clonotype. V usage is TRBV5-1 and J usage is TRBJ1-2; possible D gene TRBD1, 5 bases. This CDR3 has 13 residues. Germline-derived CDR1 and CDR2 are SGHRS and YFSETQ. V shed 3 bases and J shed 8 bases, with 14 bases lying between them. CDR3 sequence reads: CASSYQGSGGYTF. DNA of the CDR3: TGCGCCAGCAGCTATCAGGGAAGCGGCGGCTACACCTTC.

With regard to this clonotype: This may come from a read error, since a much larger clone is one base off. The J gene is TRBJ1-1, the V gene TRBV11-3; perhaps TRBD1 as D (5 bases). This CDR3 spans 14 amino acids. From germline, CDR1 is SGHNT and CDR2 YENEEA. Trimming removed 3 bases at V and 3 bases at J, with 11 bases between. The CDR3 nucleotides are TGTGCCAGCAGCTTCTTACAGGTGTACACTGAAGCTTTCTTT. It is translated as CASSFLQVYTEAFF.

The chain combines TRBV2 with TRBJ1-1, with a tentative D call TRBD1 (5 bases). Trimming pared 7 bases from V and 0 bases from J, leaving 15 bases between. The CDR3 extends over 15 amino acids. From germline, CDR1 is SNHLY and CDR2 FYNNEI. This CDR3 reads CASTLGVELNTEAFF. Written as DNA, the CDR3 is TGTGCCAGCACCCTGGGGGTGGAACTGAACACTGAAGCTTTCTTT.

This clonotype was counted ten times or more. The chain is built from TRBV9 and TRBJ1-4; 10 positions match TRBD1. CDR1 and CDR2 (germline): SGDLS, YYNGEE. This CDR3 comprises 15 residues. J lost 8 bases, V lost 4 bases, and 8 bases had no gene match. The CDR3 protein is CASSSWTGGTEKLFF. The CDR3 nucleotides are TGTGCCAGCAGCAGCTGGACAGGGGGTACGGAAAAACTGTTTTTT.

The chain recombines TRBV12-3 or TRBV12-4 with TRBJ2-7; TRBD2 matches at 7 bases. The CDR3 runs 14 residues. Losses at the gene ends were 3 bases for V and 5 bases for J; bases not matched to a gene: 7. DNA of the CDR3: TGTGCCAGCAGTTTGGGAGGGGCGTCGGACGAGCAGTACTTC. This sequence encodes CASSLGGASDEQYF.

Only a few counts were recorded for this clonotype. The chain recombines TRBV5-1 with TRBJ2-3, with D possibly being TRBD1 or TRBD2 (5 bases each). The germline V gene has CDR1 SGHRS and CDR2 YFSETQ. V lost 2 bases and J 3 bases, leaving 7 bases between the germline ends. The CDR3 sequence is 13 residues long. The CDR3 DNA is TGCGCCAGCAGCTTCGAGGGGACAGATACGCAGTATTTT. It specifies CASSFEGTDTQYF.

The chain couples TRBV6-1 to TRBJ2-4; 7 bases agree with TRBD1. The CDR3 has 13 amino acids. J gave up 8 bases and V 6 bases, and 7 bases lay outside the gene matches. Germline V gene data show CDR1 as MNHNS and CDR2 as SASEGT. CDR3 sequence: CASRLTGIDIQYF. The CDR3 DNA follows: TGTGCCAGCAGATTGACAGGGATTGACATTCAGTACTTC.

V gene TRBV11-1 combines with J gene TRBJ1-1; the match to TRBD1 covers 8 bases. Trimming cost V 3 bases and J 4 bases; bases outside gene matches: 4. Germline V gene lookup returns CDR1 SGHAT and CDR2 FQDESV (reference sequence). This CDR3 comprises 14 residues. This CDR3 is CASSFQGAGTEAFF. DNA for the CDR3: TGTGCCAGCAGCTTCCAGGGGGCAGGCACTGAAGCTTTCTTT. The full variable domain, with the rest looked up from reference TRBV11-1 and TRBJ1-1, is EAEVAQSPRYKITEKSQAVAFWCDPISGHATLYWYRQILGQGPELLVQFQDESVVDDSQLPKDRFSAERLKGVDSTLKIQPAELGDSAMYLCASSFQGAGTEAFFGQGTRLTVV.

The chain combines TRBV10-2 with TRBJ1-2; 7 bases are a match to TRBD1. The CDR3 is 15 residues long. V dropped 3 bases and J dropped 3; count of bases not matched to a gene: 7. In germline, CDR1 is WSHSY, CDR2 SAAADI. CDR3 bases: TGCGCCAGCAGTGACTTCACAGGGGCTCACTATGGCTACACCTTC. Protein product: CASSDFTGAHYGYTF.

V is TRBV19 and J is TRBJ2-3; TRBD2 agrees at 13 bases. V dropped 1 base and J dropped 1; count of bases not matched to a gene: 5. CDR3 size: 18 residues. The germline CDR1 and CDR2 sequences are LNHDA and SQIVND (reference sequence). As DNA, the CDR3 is TGTGCCAGTAGTATAGGACTAGCGGGGGGATCTGGCACAGATACGCAGTATTTT. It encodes CASSIGLAGGSGTDTQYF.

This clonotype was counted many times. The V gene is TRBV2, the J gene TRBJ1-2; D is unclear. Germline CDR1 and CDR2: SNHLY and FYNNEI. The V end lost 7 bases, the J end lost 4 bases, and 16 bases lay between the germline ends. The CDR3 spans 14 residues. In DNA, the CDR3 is TGTGCCAGCAAGGCTGGGTCGACGGGCTATGGCTACACCTTC. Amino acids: CASKAGSTGYGYTF.

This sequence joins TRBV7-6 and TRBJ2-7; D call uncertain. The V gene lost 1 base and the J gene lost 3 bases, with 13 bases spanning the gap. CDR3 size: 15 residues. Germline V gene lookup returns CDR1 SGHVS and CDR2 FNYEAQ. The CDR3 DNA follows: TGTGCCAGCAGCTTAGAGGTAGGGTCGGTCTACGAGCAGTACTTC. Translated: CASSLEVGSVYEQYF. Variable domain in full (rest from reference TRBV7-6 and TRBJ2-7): GAGVSQSPRYKVTKRGQDVALRCDPISGHVSLYWYRQALGQGPEFLTYFNYEAQQDKSGLPNDRFSAERPEGSISTLTIQRTEQRDSAMYRCASSLEVGSVYEQYFGPGTRLTVT.

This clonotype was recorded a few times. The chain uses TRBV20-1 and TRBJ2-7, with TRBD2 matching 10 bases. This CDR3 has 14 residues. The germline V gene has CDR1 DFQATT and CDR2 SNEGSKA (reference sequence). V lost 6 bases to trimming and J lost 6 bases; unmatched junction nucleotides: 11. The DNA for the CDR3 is TGCAGTGCAACCCGCGGGACTAGCGTCTCCGAGCAGTACTTC. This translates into CSATRGTSVSEQYF.

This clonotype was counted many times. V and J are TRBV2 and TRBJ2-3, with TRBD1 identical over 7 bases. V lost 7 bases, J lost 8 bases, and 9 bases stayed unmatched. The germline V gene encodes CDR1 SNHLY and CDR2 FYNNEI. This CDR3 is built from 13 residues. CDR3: CASKAGTAVTQYF. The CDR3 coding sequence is TGTGCCAGCAAGGCAGGGACAGCAGTTACGCAGTATTTT.

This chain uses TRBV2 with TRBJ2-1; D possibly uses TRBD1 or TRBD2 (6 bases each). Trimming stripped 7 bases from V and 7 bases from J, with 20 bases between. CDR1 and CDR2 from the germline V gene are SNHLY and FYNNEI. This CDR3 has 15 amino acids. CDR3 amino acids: CASTLVGGGVNEQFF. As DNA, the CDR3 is TGTGCCAGCACCCTAGTAGGGGGAGGTGTGAATGAGCAGTTCTTC.